This entry lists 30 T cell receptor beta chains sequenced from one sample in a study of CD8+CD57+ T cells in acquired aplastic anemia. Genomic DNA, the template, was used for profiling of the TCR beta VDJ and CDR3. Via MiXCR, TCRdb re-called the reads, giving one row per CDR3 protein. Of about 42,000 distinct CDR3 sequences in the sample, 55% to 80% were seen once. Input material: sorted CD4+, CD8+, or CD8+CD57+ T cells (not recorded which) from PBMCs. These receptors all come from a human donor in good health, serving as a control.

The sample holds one count of this clonotype. The chain carries TRBV7-7 and TRBJ2-7, with D possibly TRBD2 on 7 matching bases. Per germline, CDR1 SSHAT and CDR2 FNYEAQ (reference sequence). This CDR3 contains 13 residues. Trimming removed 5 bases from V and 6 bases from J, with 14 bases in between. This chain's CDR3 is CASSRRGGSEQYF. The CDR3 DNA reads as TGTGCCAGCAGCCGAAGGGGGGGGTCCGAGCAGTACTTC.

V and J are TRBV5-5 and TRBJ1-2; a weak D match, TRBD1 (5 bases). Germline values: CDR1 SGHKS, CDR2 YYEKEE (reference sequence). The length of the CDR3 is 13 residues. V lost 4 bases to trimming and J lost 2 bases, with 9 bases between them. CDR3 amino acids: CASSPRDNYGYTF. The CDR3 region has the DNA TGTGCCAGCAGCCCCCGGGACAACTATGGCTACACCTTC.

The chain joins TRBV25-1 to TRBJ1-6; tentatively, D is TRBD1 (5 bases). V dropped 4 bases and J dropped 9 bases, with 13 bases sitting between them. This CDR3 comprises 14 residues. CDR1 MGHDK and CDR2 SYGVNS come from the germline V gene. CDR3 region: CASSGGGLPSPLHF. The CDR3 DNA reads TGTGCCAGCAGTGGGGGGGGGTTGCCTTCACCCCTCCACTTT.

The V call is TRBV28, the J call TRBJ1-5; 11 bases align to TRBD1. CDR3 length: 18 residues. Germline CDR1 MDHEN, CDR2 SYDVKM. V shed 5 bases and J 0 bases; nucleotides not matched to a gene: 9. The CDR3 DNA reads as TGTGCCAGCAGTATCGGGACAGGGGGAACCTATAGCAATCAGCCCCAGCATTTT. This sequence encodes CASSIGTGGTYSNQPQHF.

About this clonotype: Here the CDR3 omits its conserved ending phenylalanine or tryptophan, so a read error is the likely source. The rearrangement joins TRBV5-5 to TRBJ2-5; D is perhaps TRBD2 (5 bases). Germline V gene sequence: CDR1 SGHKS, CDR2 YYEKEE (reference sequence). This CDR3 has 10 amino acids. V was trimmed by 2 bases and J by 11 bases, leaving 7 bases between them. The chain's CDR3 is CASSLEGQYY. CDR3 nucleotide sequence: TGTGCCAGCAGCTTAGAGGGACAGTACTAC.

The chain uses TRBV7-7 and TRBJ2-7, with D maybe TRBD1 (6 bases). Trimming cost V 1 base and J 2 bases, with 9 bases left between them. This CDR3 region has 14 residues. Germline V gene sequence: CDR1 SSHAT, CDR2 FNYEAQ (reference sequence). In DNA, the CDR3 is TGTGCCAGCAGCTTAGGCAGGGGAACCTACGAGCAGTACTTC. Protein: CASSLGRGTYEQYF.

This clonotype appeared once. The chain recombines TRBV10-3 with TRBJ1-1, with D possibly matching TRBD1 (6 bases). V was shortened by 10 bases and J by 0 bases, with 15 bases between the two germline ends. CDR3 length equals 14 residues. Germline V gene lookup returns CDR1 ENHRY and CDR2 SYGVKD. CDR3 nucleotides: TGTGCCAGCAGAGGAGGGGGTATGAACACTGAAGCTTTCTTT. Translation gives CASRGGGMNTEAFF.

To note about this clonotype: One end of the junction is discordant with germline, which a read error may explain. V and J are TRBV4-1 and TRBJ2-1; TRBD1 might be the D (7 bases). The CDR3 runs to 16 residues. CDR1 and CDR2 (germline): MGHRA, YSYEKL. CDR3 protein: CASSLGGGGSGNEQLF. In nucleotides, the CDR3 is TGCGCCAGCAGCCTAGGCGGAGGGGGCTCAGGCAATGAGCAGCTCTTC.

V is TRBV15 and J is TRBJ1-2; 7 bases fit TRBD1. CDR1 is LNHNV and CDR2 is YYDKDF in the germline V gene (reference sequence). The CDR3 is 15 amino acids. The ends lost 4 bases at V and 2 bases at J; junction bases unmatched: 7. The CDR3 region is CATSTGTGVNYGYTF. Here the CDR3 DNA reads TGTGCCACCAGCACAGGAACAGGGGTAAACTATGGCTACACCTTC.

The chain recombines TRBV10-3 with TRBJ1-2, with 9 bases lining up with TRBD1. The CDR3 is 14 residues long. The trim removed 4 bases at V and 7 bases at J, leaving 7 bases unmatched. Germline assignment: CDR1 ENHRY and CDR2 SYGVKD. The CDR3 here is CAISGQGEDPGYTF. CDR3 in DNA: TGTGCCATCAGTGGACAGGGGGAAGACCCTGGCTACACCTTC.

The table lists this clonotype with a count of one. The chain has TRBV20-1 and TRBJ1-6, with D maybe TRBD1 (5 bases). The CDR3 contains 13 residues. CDR1 and CDR2 (germline): DFQATT, SNEGSKA (reference sequence). Trimming stripped 6 bases from V and 7 bases from J, with 13 bases between. CDR3 bases: TGCAGTGCCACCCCGGGGGGAAATTCACCCCTCCACTTT. Translated: CSATPGGNSPLHF.

The V and J genes are TRBV5-1 and TRBJ2-7; tentative D call: TRBD2 (6 bases). With 4 bases removed from V and 7 bases from J, the gap between germline ends came to 12 bases. The CDR3 runs 12 residues. Germline loops: CDR1 SGHRS, CDR2 YFSETQ. CDR3 DNA sequence: TGCGCCAGCAGCCTGCTAGGAGGGGAGCAGTACTTC. Protein product: CASSLLGGEQYF. The full variable domain, its missing parts supplied by reference TRBV5-1 and TRBJ2-7, is KAGVTQTPRYLIKTRGQQVTLSCSPISGHRSVSWYQQTPGQGLQFLFEYFSETQRNKGNFPGRFSGRQFSNSRSEMNVSTLELGDSALYLCASSLLGGEQYFGPGTRLTVT.

The V and J genes are TRBV12-5 and TRBJ2-7; 7 nucleotides agree with TRBD1. Unmatched junction bases numbered 4, after V lost 5 bases and J lost 3 bases. Germline loops: CDR1 LGHNT, CDR2 FRNRAP. The CDR3 length is 13 residues. CDR3 residues: CASGTGVGYEQYF. CDR3 sequence (DNA): TGTGCTAGTGGTACAGGGGTAGGCTACGAGCAGTACTTC.

The gene calls are TRBV7-6 and TRBJ2-1, with 8 positions matching TRBD2. Germline V gene sequence: CDR1 SGHVS, CDR2 FNYEAQ. This CDR3 is built from 13 residues. The junction had 1 base not matched to a gene; V was cut back by 6 bases and J by 3 bases. The CDR3 coding sequence is TGTGCCAGCAGAGCGGGGGTCTACAATGAGCAGTTCTTC. Amino acids: CASRAGVYNEQFF.

This clonotype was seen just once. This sequence joins TRBV7-2 and TRBJ1-2; 9 nucleotides agree with TRBD1. From germline, CDR1 is SGHTA and CDR2 FQGNSA. CDR3 length: 13 amino acids. Trimming cost V 5 bases and J 8 bases; bases outside gene matches: 6. Here the CDR3 DNA reads TGTGCCAGCAGCCGTGACAGGGGGTTAGGCTACACCTTC. Its translation is CASSRDRGLGYTF.

This clonotype was seen just once. The chain has TRBV29-1 and TRBJ1-1, with D possibly being TRBD1 (6 bases). The CDR3 length is 13 residues. V was cut by 8 bases and J by 3 bases, with 16 bases left in between. Germline V gives CDR1 SQVTM, CDR2 ANQGSEA. The CDR3: CSRADRSDTEAFF. In nucleotides, the CDR3 is TGCAGCAGAGCGGACAGATCGGACACTGAAGCTTTCTTT.

The chain joins TRBV24-1 to TRBJ1-3, with 11 bases lining up with TRBD1. V trimming: 3 bases; J trimming: 8 bases; junction bases outside the gene matches: 5. Germline CDR1 and CDR2: KGHDR and SFDVKD. CDR3 size: 15 residues. The CDR3 DNA follows: TGTGCCACCAGTGATACAGGACAGGGGGCTGACACCATATATTTT. Translating it yields CATSDTGQGADTIYF.

A few counts support this clonotype. The chain employs TRBV29-1 and TRBJ2-5; D gene uncertain. The CDR3 sequence is 13 residues long. Germline assignment: CDR1 SQVTM and CDR2 ANQGSEA. The ends were cut back, 5 bases at V and 2 bases at J, with 12 bases in the middle. CDR3 in amino acids: CSVRRLGQETQYF. The CDR3 DNA reads as TGCAGCGTTCGCAGACTTGGTCAAGAGACCCAGTACTTC.

The chain carries TRBV19 and TRBJ1-5; D is unresolved. Germline V gene lookup returns CDR1 LNHDA and CDR2 SQIVND (reference sequence). The V and J ends lost 0 bases and 2 bases respectively, with 2 bases between them. The CDR3 is made up of 13 amino acids. The CDR3 region is CASSIEGNQPQHF. CDR3 in DNA: TGTGCCAGTAGTATAGAGGGCAATCAGCCCCAGCATTTT.

The chain couples TRBV15 to TRBJ1-4, with D hard to call. This CDR3 is built from 13 residues. V was pared by 1 base and J by 8 bases, with 8 bases between. Germline V lookup: CDR1 LNHNV, CDR2 YYDKDF (reference sequence). CDR3 sequence (DNA): TGTGCCACCAGCAGAGGCGGCGAGGAAAAACTGTTTTTT. Encoded protein: CATSRGGEEKLFF.

The chain carries TRBV29-1 and TRBJ2-3; D gene ambiguous. The germline CDR1 and CDR2 sequences are SQVTM and ANQGSEA. This CDR3 has 12 residues. Trimming left V 7 bases short and J 8 bases short, with 16 bases between. The CDR3 reads CSATKTDATQYF. Written as DNA, the CDR3 is TGCAGCGCTACGAAAACTGACGCTACGCAGTATTTT.

V gene TRBV29-1 combines with J gene TRBJ1-5; D uncertain. Germline assignment: CDR1 SQVTM and CDR2 ANQGSEA. The CDR3 consists of 12 residues. V was trimmed by 5 bases and J by 11 bases, leaving 16 bases between them. CDR3 coding DNA: TGCAGCGTTTCTGACGGGGTGGAGACCCAGCATTTT. Translation gives CSVSDGVETQHF. Supplemented by reference TRBV29-1 and TRBJ1-5, the full variable domain reads SAVISQKPSRDICQRGTSLTIQCQVDSQVTMMFWYRQQPGQSLTLIATANQGSEATYESGFVIDKFPISRPNLTFSTLTVSNMSPEDSSIYLCSVSDGVETQHFGDGTRLSIL.

The chain links TRBV10-3 to TRBJ2-7, with a weak D call TRBD1 (6 bases). The CDR3 consists of 12 residues. Deletions cut 10 bases from V and 1 base from J, with 11 bases between. The germline V gene has CDR1 ENHRY and CDR2 SYGVKD. The CDR3 spells CASKGVSYEQYF. DNA of the CDR3: TGTGCCAGCAAGGGGGTATCCTACGAGCAGTACTTC.

The chain uses TRBV11-1 and TRBJ2-1, with D tentatively TRBD2 (7 bases). Trimming took off 0 bases at V and 2 bases at J, with 8 bases between the two ends. The CDR3 extends over 15 amino acids. CDR1 SGHAT and CDR2 FQDESV come from the germline V gene (reference sequence). The CDR3 DNA sequence: TGTGCCAGCAGCTTAGCAGGGGGGGCCTACAATGAGCAGTTCTTC. Protein product: CASSLAGGAYNEQFF. Using reference TRBV11-1 and TRBJ2-1 for the parts outside the CDR3, the full variable domain is EAEVAQSPRYKITEKSQAVAFWCDPISGHATLYWYRQILGQGPELLVQFQDESVVDDSQLPKDRFSAERLKGVDSTLKIQPAELGDSAMYLCASSLAGGAYNEQFFGPGTRLTVL.

In nucleotides, the CDR3 is TGTGCCAGCAGCGACCCATACAGGGACACTGAAGCTTTCTTT. It encodes CASSDPYRDTEAFF. The chain recombines TRBV7-3 with TRBJ1-1; perhaps TRBD1 as D (6 bases). The CDR3 has 14 residues. With 5 bases removed from V and 3 bases from J, the gap between germline ends came to 13 bases. The germline V gene encodes CDR1 SGHTA and CDR2 FQGTGA.

The chain couples TRBV7-9 to TRBJ1-2; tentative D call: TRBD1 (5 bases). CDR1 and CDR2 (germline): SEHNR, FQNEAQ (reference sequence). The CDR3 has 15 residues. The V end lost 5 bases, the J end lost 0 bases, and 13 bases lay between the germline ends. As DNA, the CDR3 is TGTGCCAGCAGCCAAACGGGACTCTCTAACTATGGCTACACCTTC. Amino acids: CASSQTGLSNYGYTF.

The chain joins TRBV19 to TRBJ2-1; possibly TRBD1 or TRBD2 for D (6 bases each). The V end was cut by 4 bases, the J end by 8 bases, with 18 bases between. Per germline, CDR1 LNHDA and CDR2 SQIVND (reference sequence). There are 15 residues in the CDR3. CDR3 nucleotides: TGTGCCAGTAGTAACCAACGTCAGGAGGGGGATGAGCAGTTCTTC. This encodes CASSNQRQEGDEQFF.

The chain employs TRBV7-3 and TRBJ1-1; the D gene is possibly TRBD1 (5 bases). Trimming shortened V by 1 base and J by 4 bases, and 7 bases separated the two germline ends. The CDR3 contains 13 residues. Germline V gives CDR1 SGHTA, CDR2 FQGTGA. The CDR3 loop reads CASSLMGGTEAFF. CDR3 DNA: TGTGCCAGCAGCTTAATGGGGGGCACTGAAGCTTTCTTT.

A word on this clonotype: Germline is not matched at one junction end, which may reflect a read error. This chain connects TRBV11-2 to TRBJ2-2; the D gene is possibly TRBD2 (5 bases). The CDR3 sequence is 16 residues long. CDR1 is SGHAT and CDR2 is FQNNGV in the germline V gene. The CDR3 is CASSLGTHRNTGELLF. CDR3 bases: TGTGCCAGCAGCTTAGGAACGCACCGTAACACCGGGGAGCTGCTTTTT.

Regarding this clonotype: The CDR3 ends on some other residue instead of the conserved phenylalanine or tryptophan, so this is likely a read error. The chain combines TRBV9 with TRBJ2-1; 10 bases are shared with TRBD2. V lost 4 bases, J lost 3 bases, and 10 bases stayed unmatched. The CDR3 is 17 residues long. Germline loops: CDR1 SGDLS, CDR2 YYNGEE. This CDR3 is CASSNGDSGGLYNEQFL. In DNA, the CDR3 is TGTGCCAGCAGCAATGGGGATAGCGGGGGGCTCTACAATGAGCAGTTCCTC.